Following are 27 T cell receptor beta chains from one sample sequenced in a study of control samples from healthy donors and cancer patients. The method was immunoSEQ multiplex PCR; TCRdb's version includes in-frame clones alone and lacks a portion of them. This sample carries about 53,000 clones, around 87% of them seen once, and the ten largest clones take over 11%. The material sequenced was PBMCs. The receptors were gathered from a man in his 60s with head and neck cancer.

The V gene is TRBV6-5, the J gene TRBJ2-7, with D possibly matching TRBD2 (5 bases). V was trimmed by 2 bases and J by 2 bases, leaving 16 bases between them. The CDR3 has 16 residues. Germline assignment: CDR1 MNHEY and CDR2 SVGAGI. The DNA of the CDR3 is TGTGCCAGCAGTTACAATCGGCTAGGAGGAGCCTACGAGCAGTACTTC. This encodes CASSYNRLGGAYEQYF.

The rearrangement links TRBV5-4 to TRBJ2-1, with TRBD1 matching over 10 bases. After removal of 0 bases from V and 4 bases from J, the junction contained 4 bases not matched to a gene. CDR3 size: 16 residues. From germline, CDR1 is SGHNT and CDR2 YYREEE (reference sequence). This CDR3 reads CASSLVGQGRYNEQFF. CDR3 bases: TGTGCCAGCAGCTTGGTGGGACAGGGGAGATACAATGAGCAGTTCTTC.

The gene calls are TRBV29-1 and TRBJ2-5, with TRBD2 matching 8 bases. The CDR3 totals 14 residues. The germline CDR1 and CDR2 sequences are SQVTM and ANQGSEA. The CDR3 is CRGGGRGPQETQYF. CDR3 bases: TGCCGCGGCGGGGGGCGGGGACCTCAAGAGACCCAGTACTTC.

CDR3 sequence: CASSASGTAGRNEQFF. The CDR3 DNA sequence: TGTGCCAGCAGTGCCTCCGGGACAGCGGGCCGCAATGAGCAGTTCTTC. The chain employs TRBV6-2 or TRBV6-3 and TRBJ2-1; D might be TRBD1 (7 bases). The CDR3 sequence is 16 residues long. The germline V gene encodes CDR1 MNHEY and CDR2 SVGEGT. Trimming cost V 5 bases and J 6 bases, with 20 bases left between them.

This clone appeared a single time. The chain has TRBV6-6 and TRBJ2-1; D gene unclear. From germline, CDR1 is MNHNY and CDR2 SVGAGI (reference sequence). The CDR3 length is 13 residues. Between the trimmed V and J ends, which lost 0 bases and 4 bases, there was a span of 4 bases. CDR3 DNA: TGTGCCAGCAGTTACTCGAAATACAATGAGCAGTTCTTC. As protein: CASSYSKYNEQFF.

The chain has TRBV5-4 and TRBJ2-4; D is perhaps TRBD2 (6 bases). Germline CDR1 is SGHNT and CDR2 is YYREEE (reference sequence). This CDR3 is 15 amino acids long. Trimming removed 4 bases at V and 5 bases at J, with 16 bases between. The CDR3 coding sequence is TGTGCCAGCAGCCTGCCCCGTGGGGAGGAAAACATTCAGTACTTC. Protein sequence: CASSLPRGEENIQYF.

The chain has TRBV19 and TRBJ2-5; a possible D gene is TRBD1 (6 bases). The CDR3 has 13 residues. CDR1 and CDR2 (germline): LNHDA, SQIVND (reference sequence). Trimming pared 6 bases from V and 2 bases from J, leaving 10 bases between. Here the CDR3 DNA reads TGTGCCAGTAGGACGACAGGACAAGAGACCCAGTACTTC. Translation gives CASRTTGQETQYF.

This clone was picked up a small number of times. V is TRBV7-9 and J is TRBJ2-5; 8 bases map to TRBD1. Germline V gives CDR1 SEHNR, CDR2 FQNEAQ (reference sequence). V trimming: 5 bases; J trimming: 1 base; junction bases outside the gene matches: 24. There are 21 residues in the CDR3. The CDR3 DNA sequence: TGTGCCAGCAGCACCCGTCAGTGGGACAGGCGCAGGCAGGTGATCCAAGAGACCCAGTACTTC. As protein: CASSTRQWDRRRQVIQETQYF. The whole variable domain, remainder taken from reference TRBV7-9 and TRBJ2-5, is DTGVSQNPRHKITKRGQNVTFRCDPISEHNRLYWYRQTLGQGPEFLTYFQNEAQLEKSRLLSDRFSAERPKGSFSTLEIQRTEQGDSAMYLCASSTRQWDRRRQVIQETQYFGPGTRLLVL.

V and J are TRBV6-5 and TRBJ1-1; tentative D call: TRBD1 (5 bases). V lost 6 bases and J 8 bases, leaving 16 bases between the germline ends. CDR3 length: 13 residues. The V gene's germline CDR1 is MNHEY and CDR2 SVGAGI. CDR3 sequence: CASSPSQGLEAFF. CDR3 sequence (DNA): TGTGCCAGCAGCCCCTCCCAGGGACTGGAAGCTTTCTTT.

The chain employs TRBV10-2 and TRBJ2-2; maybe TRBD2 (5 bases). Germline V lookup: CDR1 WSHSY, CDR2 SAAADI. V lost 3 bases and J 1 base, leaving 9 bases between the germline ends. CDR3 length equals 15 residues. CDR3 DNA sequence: TGCGCCAGCAGTGACTCGGGGAGGAACACCGGGGAGCTGTTTTTT. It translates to CASSDSGRNTGELFF.

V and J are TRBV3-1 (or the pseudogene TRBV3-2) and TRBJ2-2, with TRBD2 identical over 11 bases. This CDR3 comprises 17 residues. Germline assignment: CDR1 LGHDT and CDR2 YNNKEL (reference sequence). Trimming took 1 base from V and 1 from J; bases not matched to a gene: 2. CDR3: CASSQGLAGGNTGELFF. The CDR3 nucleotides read TGTGCCAGCAGCCAAGGTCTAGCGGGGGGGAACACCGGGGAGCTGTTTTTT.

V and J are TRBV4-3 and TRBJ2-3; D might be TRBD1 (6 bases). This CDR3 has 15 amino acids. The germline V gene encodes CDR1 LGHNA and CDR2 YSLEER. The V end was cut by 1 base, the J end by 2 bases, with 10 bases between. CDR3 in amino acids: CASSQGWDNTDTQYF. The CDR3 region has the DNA TGCGCCAGCAGCCAAGGCTGGGACAACACAGATACGCAGTATTTT.

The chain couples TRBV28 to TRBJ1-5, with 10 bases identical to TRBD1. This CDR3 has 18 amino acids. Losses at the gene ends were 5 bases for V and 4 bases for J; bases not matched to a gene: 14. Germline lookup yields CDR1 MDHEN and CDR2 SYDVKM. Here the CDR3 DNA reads TGTGCCAGCAGTCCACTCCTCGACAGGGGGCGTCCTAATCAGCCCCAGCATTTT. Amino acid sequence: CASSPLLDRGRPNQPQHF.

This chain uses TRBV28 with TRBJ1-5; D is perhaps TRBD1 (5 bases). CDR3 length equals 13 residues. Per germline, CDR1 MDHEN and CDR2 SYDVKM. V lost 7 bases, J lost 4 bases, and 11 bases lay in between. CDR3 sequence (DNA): TGTGCCAGCACTTCGGGACCGAATCAGCCCCAGCATTTT. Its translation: CASTSGPNQPQHF.

CDR3 DNA sequence: TGTGCCAGCTGGCCGGGGACTAGCGGGAGACGAAGTAACTACAATGAGCAGTTCTTC. Translating gives CASWPGTSGRRSNYNEQFF. V usage is TRBV28 and J usage is TRBJ2-1, with 14 bases matching TRBD2. The CDR3 is 19 residues long. Germline V gene data show CDR1 as MDHEN and CDR2 as SYDVKM. Trimming took 8 bases from V and 3 from J; bases not matched to a gene: 15.

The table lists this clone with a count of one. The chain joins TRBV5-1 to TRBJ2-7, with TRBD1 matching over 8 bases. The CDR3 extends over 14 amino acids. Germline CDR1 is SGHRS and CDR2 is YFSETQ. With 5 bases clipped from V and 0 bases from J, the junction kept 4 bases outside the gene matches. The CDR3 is CASSEQGDSYEQYF. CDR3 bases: TGCGCCAGCAGTGAACAGGGGGACTCCTACGAGCAGTACTTC.

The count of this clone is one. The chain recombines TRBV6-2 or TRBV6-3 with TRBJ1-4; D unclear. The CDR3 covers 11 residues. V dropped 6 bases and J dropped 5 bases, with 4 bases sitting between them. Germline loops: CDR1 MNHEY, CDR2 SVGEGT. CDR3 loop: CASSKNEKLFF. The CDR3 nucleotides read TGTGCCAGCAGCAAGAATGAAAAACTGTTTTTT.

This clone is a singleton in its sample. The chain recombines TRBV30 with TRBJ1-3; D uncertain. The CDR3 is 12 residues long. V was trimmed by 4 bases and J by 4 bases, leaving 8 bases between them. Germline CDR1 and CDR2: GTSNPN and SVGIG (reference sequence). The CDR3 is CAWTPYGNTIYF. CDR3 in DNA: TGTGCCTGGACCCCCTACGGAAACACCATATATTTT. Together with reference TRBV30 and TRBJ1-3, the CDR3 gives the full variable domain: SQTIHQWPATLVQPVGSPLSLECTVEGTSNPNLYWYRQAAGRGLQLLFYSVGIGQISSEVPQNLSASRPQDRQFILSSKKLLLSDSGFYLCAWTPYGNTIYFGEGSWLTVV.

Here the CDR3 reads CASSPGRLSSYNEQFF. The CDR3 DNA reads TGCGCCAGCAGCCCGGGACGGCTGAGCTCCTACAATGAGCAGTTCTTC. The chain has TRBV5-1 and TRBJ2-1, with D perhaps being TRBD1 or TRBD2 (5 bases each). The V gene lost 4 bases and the J gene lost 0 bases, with 14 bases spanning the gap. This CDR3 is built from 16 residues. Germline V CDR1 and CDR2: SGHRS, YFSETQ.

The CDR3, as DNA: TGCGCCAGCAGCCACGAAAGGCTGAAGGACAGGGATAGAAAACTGTTTTTT. Protein sequence: CASSHERLKDRDRKLFF. This chain uses TRBV4-1 with TRBJ1-4, with 8 bases that match TRBD1. With 3 bases clipped from V and 10 bases from J, the junction kept 16 bases outside the gene matches. The CDR3 spans 17 residues. Germline CDR1 MGHRA, CDR2 YSYEKL.

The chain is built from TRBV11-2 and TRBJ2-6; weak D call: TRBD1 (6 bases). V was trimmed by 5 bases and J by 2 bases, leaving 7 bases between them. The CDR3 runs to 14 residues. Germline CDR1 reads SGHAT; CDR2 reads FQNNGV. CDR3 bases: TGTGCCAGCAGCGGGGGCGCTGGGGCCAACGTCCTGACTTTC. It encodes CASSGGAGANVLTF.

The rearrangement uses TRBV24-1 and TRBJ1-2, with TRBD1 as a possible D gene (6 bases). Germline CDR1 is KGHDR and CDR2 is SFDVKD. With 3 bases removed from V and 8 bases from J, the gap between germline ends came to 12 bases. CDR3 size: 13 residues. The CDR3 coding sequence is TGTGCCACCAGTGATCCGAACAGGGACGGCTACACCTTC. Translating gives CATSDPNRDGYTF.

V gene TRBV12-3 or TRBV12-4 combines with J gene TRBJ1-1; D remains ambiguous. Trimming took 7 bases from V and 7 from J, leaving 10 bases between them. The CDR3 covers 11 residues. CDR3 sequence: CASNPSGEAFF. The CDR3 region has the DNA TGTGCCAGCAACCCTTCAGGTGAAGCTTTCTTT.

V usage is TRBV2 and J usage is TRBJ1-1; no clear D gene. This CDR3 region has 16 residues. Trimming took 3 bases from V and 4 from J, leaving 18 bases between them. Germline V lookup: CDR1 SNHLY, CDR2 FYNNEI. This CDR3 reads CASSEESGRRTTEAFF. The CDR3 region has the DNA TGTGCCAGCAGTGAGGAGTCGGGCAGACGGACCACTGAAGCTTTCTTT.

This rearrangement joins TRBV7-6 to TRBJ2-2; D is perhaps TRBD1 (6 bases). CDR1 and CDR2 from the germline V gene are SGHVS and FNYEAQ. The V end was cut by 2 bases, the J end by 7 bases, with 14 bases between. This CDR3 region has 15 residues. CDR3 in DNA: TGTGCCAGCAGCTTAAGCTGGGGGCTAAACGGGGAGCTGTTTTTT. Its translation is CASSLSWGLNGELFF.

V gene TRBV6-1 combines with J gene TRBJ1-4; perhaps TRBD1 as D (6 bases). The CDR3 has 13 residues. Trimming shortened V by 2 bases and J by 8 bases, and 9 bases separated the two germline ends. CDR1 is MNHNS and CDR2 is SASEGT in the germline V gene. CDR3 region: CASSEPGGEKLFF. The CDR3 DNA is TGTGCCAGCAGTGAACCGGGGGGCGAAAAACTGTTTTTT.

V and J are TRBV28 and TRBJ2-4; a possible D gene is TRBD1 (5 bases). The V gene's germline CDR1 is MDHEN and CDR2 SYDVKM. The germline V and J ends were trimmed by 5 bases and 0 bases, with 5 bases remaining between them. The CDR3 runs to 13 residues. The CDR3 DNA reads TGTGCCAGCAGTACAGGAGCCAAAAACATTCAGTACTTC. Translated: CASSTGAKNIQYF.